This TCR beta chain was recovered during a study of blood T cell repertoires in COVID-19. Across the whole study: Acute and convalescent COVID-19 samples came from the United States, Italy and Spain.

The length of the CDR3 is 12 residues. Germline CDR1 and CDR2: SGHNT and YYREEE (reference sequence). Trimming left V 2 bases short and J 5 bases short, with 8 bases between. TCRdb's table, derived via immunoSEQ multiplex PCR, lists solely in-frame clones and lacks some. The sample carries around 500,000 clones, roughly 85% recorded once. The V call is TRBV5-4, the J call TRBJ2-7; D is possibly TRBD1 (5 bases). The sample taken for sequencing was peripheral blood. The sequence derives from a human donor in a cohort sampled during active COVID-19. CDR3 sequence reads: CASSLRRDEQYF. CDR3 coding DNA: TGTGCCAGCAGCTTACGCAGGGACGAGCAGTACTTC. The whole variable domain, filled in from reference TRBV5-4 and TRBJ2-7, reads ETGVTQSPTHLIKTRGQQVTLRCSSQSGHNTVSWYQQALGQGPQFIFQYYREEENGRGNFPPRFSGLQFPNYSSELNVNALELDDSALYLCASSLRRDEQYFGPGTRLTVT.